The rows below give T cell receptor beta chains drawn from one sample of a study of cytomegalovirus exposure and HLA in healthy donors. Sequencing used immunoSEQ multiplex PCR; TCRdb keeps in-frame clones, though not all of them. The sample yields 200,000 to 250,000 clones, approximately 78% seen once. Specimen: PBMCs. The origin of the receptors is a male donor in good health and CMV-seronegative. The CDR3 runs from the conserved cysteine through the conserved F or W. The D gene is left open where the match is weak. A clone size is listed for some rows: how often the clone was seen (once, few, many), or a class if it is expanded.

V gene	clone size	J gene	D gene	CDR3 protein	CDR3 DNA
TRBV7-3	.	TRBJ2-1	.	CASSSRVGDYEALQNEQFF	TGTGCCAGCAGCTCCAGAGTCGGCGACTACGAAGCCCTCCAGAATGAGCAGTTCTTC
TRBV30	once	TRBJ1-2	.	CAWKMRDYGYTF	TGTGCCTGGAAAATGAGAGACTATGGCTACACCTTC
TRBV27	once	TRBJ2-7	TRBD2	CASSFSGLSYEQYF	TGTGCCAGCAGTTTTAGCGGGCTTTCCTACGAGCAGTACTTC
TRBV2	few	TRBJ2-4	.	CASRYAGTREYF	TGTGCCAGCAGATACGCCGGGACACGCGAGTACTTC
TRBV7-8	.	TRBJ2-3	TRBD2	CASSPRTSGRTDTQYF	TGTGCCAGCAGCCCCCGGACTAGCGGGAGGACAGATACGCAGTATTTT
TRBV7-9	.	TRBJ2-7	TRBD1	CASSLGQGGEQYF	TGTGCCAGCAGCCTTGGACAGGGGGGCGAGCAGTACTTC
TRBV5-4	.	TRBJ2-3	.	CASSLLGGMGTDTQYF	TGTGCCAGCAGCTTGCTTGGCGGGATGGGCACGGATACGCAGTATTTT
TRBV4-2	.	TRBJ2-3	TRBD2	CASSQDSGLGGDTQYF	TGTGCCAGCAGCCAAGATTCGGGACTAGGAGGAGATACGCAGTATTTT
TRBV5-4	.	TRBJ2-7	.	CASSLRGGSIREQYF	TGTGCCAGCAGCTTGAGAGGCGGATCGATCCGCGAGCAGTACTTC
TRBV5-1	.	TRBJ2-3	TRBD2	CASSPLAGPQGGTDTQYF	TGCGCCAGCAGCCCACTAGCGGGACCTCAAGGGGGCACAGATACGCAGTATTTT
TRBV19	.	TRBJ1-2	TRBD1	CASSSGQAEFNYGYTF	TGTGCCAGTAGCTCCGGACAGGCAGAGTTTAACTATGGCTACACCTTC
TRBV19	few	TRBJ2-1	.	CASSVQRGNQFF	TGTGCCAGTAGTGTCCAGAGAGGGAACCAGTTCTTC
TRBV21-1	.	TRBJ2-5	.	CATTTDRDQETQYF	TGTGCCACGACTACGGACAGGGACCAAGAGACCCAGTACTTC
TRBV6-5	.	TRBJ2-1	TRBD2	CASSYSLAGGGNEQFF	TGTGCCAGCAGTTACTCCCTGGCGGGGGGAGGGAATGAGCAGTTCTTC
TRBV5-1	.	TRBJ2-7	TRBD2	CASSPIGGEAYEQYF	TGCGCCAGCAGCCCAATTGGGGGGGAGGCCTACGAGCAGTACTTC
TRBV4-1	once	TRBJ1-2	TRBD1	CASSQERQGPVGYTF	TGCGCCAGCAGCCAAGAGCGACAGGGGCCGGTTGGCTACACCTTC
TRBV9	.	TRBJ1-3	TRBD1	CASSYSDRASGNTIYF	TGTGCCAGCAGCTATAGCGACAGGGCTTCTGGAAACACCATATATTTT
TRBV30	.	TRBJ2-5	.	CAWSRGPGQETQYF	TGTGCCTGGAGCAGGGGACCAGGGCAGGAGACCCAGTACTTC
TRBV28	.	TRBJ2-5	TRBD1	CASKFGDLQGKTQYF	TGTGCCAGCAAGTTTGGCGACCTACAGGGGAAGACCCAGTACTTC
TRBV28	.	TRBJ2-5	TRBD2	CASRPTSGRETQYF	TGTGCCAGCAGGCCTACTAGCGGGCGGGAGACCCAGTACTTC
TRBV7-9	.	TRBJ1-2	TRBD1	CSSSLATGGSQHGYTF	TGTTCCAGCAGCTTAGCCACAGGGGGTTCACAGCATGGCTACACCTTC
TRBV4-2	.	TRBJ2-1	TRBD2	CASSQDPPWGGRNPRNEQFF	TGTGCCAGCAGCCAAGATCCACCTTGGGGCGGGAGGAACCCACGCAATGAGCAGTTCTTC
TRBV5-1	.	TRBJ2-3	TRBD2	CASSLSGSLTDTQYF	TGCGCCAGCAGCTTAAGCGGGAGTCTCACGGATACGCAGTATTTT
TRBV7-7	.	TRBJ1-1	.	CASSLEANTEAFF	TGTGCTAGCAGCTTAGAAGCGAACACTGAAGCTTTCTTT
TRBV5-1	.	TRBJ1-2	TRBD1	CASSLRTGEAGYTF	TGCGCCAGCAGCTTACGCACAGGGGAAGCTGGCTACACCTTC
TRBV28	.	TRBJ2-1	TRBD2	CASSLGPRLANEQFF	TGTGCCAGCAGTTTAGGGCCGCGACTAGCCAATGAGCAGTTCTTC
TRBV29-1	.	TRBJ2-2	TRBD1	CSVNTQGQGTGELFF	TGCAGCGTTAATACCCAGGGACAGGGGACCGGGGAGCTGTTTTTT
TRBV6-1	few	TRBJ1-2	.	CASSEESGIGYGYTF	TGTGCCAGCAGTGAAGAATCAGGGATCGGCTATGGCTACACCTTC
TRBV4-1	.	TRBJ2-1	.	CASSRTGTPSYNEQFF	TGCGCCAGCAGCCGCACCGGGACTCCCTCCTACAATGAGCAGTTCTTC
TRBV5-6	once	TRBJ1-2	.	CASSLTGGYTF	TGTGCCAGCAGCCTGACCGGGGGCTACACCTTC
TRBV7-5	.	TRBJ2-3	.	CAGGAGTQYF	TGTGCCGGGGGGGCCGGTACGCAGTATTTT
TRBV6-7	few	TRBJ2-2	.	CASSYSLSSPGELFF	TGTGCCAGCAGTTACTCGCTTTCTAGTCCCGGGGAGCTGTTTTTT
TRBV7-6	.	TRBJ2-5	TRBD2	CASSLSSGLMWTQYF	TGTGCCAGCAGCTTATCTTCGGGACTAATGTGGACCCAGTACTTC
TRBV14	.	TRBJ1-2	.	CASSRDSIPYGYTF	TGTGCCAGCAGCCGCGACAGTATACCTTATGGCTACACCTTC
TRBV10-3	.	TRBJ2-5	.	CAISESARDGETQYF	TGTGCCATCAGTGAGTCGGCCAGGGATGGAGAGACCCAGTACTTC
TRBV13	.	TRBJ2-5	.	CASSLRQGREETQYF	TGTGCCAGCAGCCTTCGACAGGGGCGGGAGGAGACCCAGTACTTC
TRBV19	.	TRBJ1-2	.	CASSITRGDGYTF	TGTGCCAGTAGTATAACACGCGGGGATGGCTACACCTTC
TRBV7-3	.	TRBJ2-1	TRBD2	CASSSGLAGGVNEQFF	TGTGCCAGCAGCTCTGGACTAGCGGGGGGGGTCAATGAGCAGTTCTTC
TRBV5-8	.	TRBJ2-7	TRBD2	CASSLVLTSGSAYEQYF	TGTGCCAGCAGCTTGGTTCTGACTAGCGGGAGTGCCTACGAGCAGTACTTC
TRBV27	.	TRBJ1-2	.	CASSLRGVYGYTF	TGTGCCAGCAGTTTGCGGGGAGTCTATGGCTACACCTTC
TRBV29-1	.	TRBJ2-7	TRBD1	CSVEDDWGQGAGEQYF	TGCAGCGTTGAAGATGATTGGGGACAGGGGGCGGGGGAGCAGTACTTC
TRBV19	.	TRBJ2-3	TRBD2	CASSILAGATGTDTQYF	TGTGCCAGTAGTATCCTAGCGGGAGCTACTGGCACAGATACGCAGTATTTT
TRBV5-1	.	TRBJ1-2	.	CASRNGADNGYTF	TGCGCCAGCAGAAATGGGGCGGATAATGGCTACACCTTC
TRBV5-4	.	TRBJ2-5	TRBD2	CASSFASGRGQTQYF	TGTGCCAGCAGCTTCGCTAGCGGGAGAGGGCAGACCCAGTACTTC
TRBV6-5	once	TRBJ2-7	TRBD1	CASSYPGQGSYEQYF	TGTGCCAGCAGTTACCCGGGACAGGGCTCCTACGAGCAGTACTTC
TRBV4-2	.	TRBJ1-4	.	CASSFGATNEKLFF	TGTGCCAGCAGCTTCGGGGCAACTAATGAAAAACTGTTTTTT
TRBV18	few	TRBJ1-5	TRBD1	CASSPETGNNQPQHF	TGTGCCAGCTCACCAGAGACAGGGAACAATCAGCCCCAGCATTTT
TRBV2	.	TRBJ1-2	.	CASSDATANYGYTF	TGTGCCAGCAGTGACGCGACAGCTAACTATGGCTACACCTTC
TRBV5-6	few	TRBJ1-3	.	CASSLQAQSSGNTIYF	TGTGCCAGCAGCTTACAGGCCCAGAGCTCTGGAAACACCATATATTTT
TRBV7-2	.	TRBJ1-4	TRBD1	CASSFPLQGASEKLFF	TGTGCCAGCAGCTTCCCCCTCCAGGGGGCTAGTGAAAAACTGTTTTTT
TRBV21-1	.	TRBJ1-4	.	CASRRGTGANEKLFF	TGTGCCAGCCGGAGGGGTACAGGAGCTAATGAAAAACTGTTTTTT
TRBV10-1	.	TRBJ1-1	TRBD1	CASSESIGTGGNTEAFF	TGCGCCAGCAGTGAGTCGATCGGGACAGGCGGGAACACTGAAGCTTTCTTT
TRBV30	.	TRBJ2-1	.	CAWSGRTPYNEQFF	TGTGCCTGGAGTGGTCGGACTCCCTACAATGAGCAGTTCTTC
TRBV7-9	.	TRBJ1-2	.	CASSSGDYGYTF	TGTGCCAGCAGTTCCGGTGACTATGGCTACACCTTC